The sequence of this TCR beta chain was determined in a study of T cell responses to AZD1222 COVID-19 vaccine. Findings and caveats of the study: Every sample of the repertoires postdated the peak T cell response. Donor demographics were predominantly white British with a female majority; clonal diversity may be underestimated. Spike-specific TCR repertoires showed rising breadth and depth after two AZD1222 doses.

Libraries were prepared by immunoSEQ multiplex PCR; TCRdb keeps only in-frame clonotypes and omits some of them. The sample has 120,000 or so clones, over 75% seen once. The germline V and J ends were trimmed by 5 bases and 4 bases, with 14 bases remaining between them. The germline CDR1 and CDR2 sequences are SEHNR and FQNEAQ (reference sequence). This CDR3 comprises 15 residues. This clone was found once. Its antigen is unidentified. J is TRBJ1-4 and V is TRBV7-9, with D possibly TRBD1 on 6 matching bases. The TCR sequence derives from an adult in good health. The sample here was peripheral blood, taken on day 0 of AZD1222 vaccination. Here the CDR3 DNA reads TGTGCCAGCAGCCCGCGAGGACAGCTTAATGAAAAACTGTTTTTT. Its protein product is CASSPRGQLNEKLFF.